One and the same sample provided the 32 T cell receptor beta chains below, sequenced in a study of blood T cell repertoires in COVID-19. Some clones are missing from TCRdb's copy, which holds only in-frame ones; the method was immunoSEQ multiplex PCR. The sample carries 95,000 to 120,000 clones, nearly 90% recorded once. The sample comprised peripheral blood. Receptors originate from a woman aged 70-85 years who had recovered from COVID-19.

The gene calls are TRBV18 and TRBJ2-1; 12 nucleotides agree with TRBD2. With V trimmed by 3 bases and J by 6 bases, 6 bases remained unmatched. This CDR3 has 16 amino acids. Germline CDR1 is KGHSH and CDR2 is LQKENI. This chain's CDR3 is CASSPGLAGRGNEQFF. The DNA for the CDR3 is TGTGCCAGCTCACCGGGACTAGCGGGCCGAGGCAATGAGCAGTTCTTC.

V and J are TRBV24-1 and TRBJ2-7, with 9 bases fitting TRBD1. Trimming removed 2 bases from V and 1 base from J; junction bases left unmatched: 5. This CDR3 has 16 residues. CDR1 is KGHDR, CDR2 SFDVKD, per germline. The CDR3 reads CATSDSPGQGSYEQYF. CDR3 bases: TGTGCCACCAGTGATTCTCCGGGACAGGGATCCTACGAGCAGTACTTC.

In this sample, this clone turned up once. The rearrangement links TRBV28 to TRBJ2-1; D is possibly TRBD2 (6 bases). Germline CDR1 MDHEN, CDR2 SYDVKM. V gave up 5 bases and J gave up 5 bases, with 16 bases separating them. The CDR3 contains 15 residues. DNA of the CDR3: TGTGCCAGCAGTCCAAGACTAGTATTCGACAATGAGCAGTTCTTC. Translating it yields CASSPRLVFDNEQFF. The entire variable domain, with the rest obtained from reference TRBV28 and TRBJ2-1, is as follows: DVKVTQSSRYLVKRTGEKVFLECVQDMDHENMFWYRQDPGLGLRLIYFSYDVKMKEKGDIPEGYSVSREKKERFSLILESASTNQTSMYLCASSPRLVFDNEQFFGPGTRLTVL.

The J gene is TRBJ2-7, the V gene TRBV6-1; maybe TRBD1 (6 bases). Trimming stripped 1 base from V and 2 bases from J, with 12 bases between. CDR3 length equals 15 residues. The germline V gene has CDR1 MNHNS and CDR2 SASEGT. The CDR3 sequence: CASSEGGQVTYEQYF. As DNA, the CDR3 is TGTGCCAGCAGTGAAGGGGGGCAGGTTACCTACGAGCAGTACTTC.

The table lists this clone with a few counts. The chain links TRBV19 to TRBJ1-6; 10 nucleotides align to TRBD1. The CDR3 runs 16 residues. Per the germline V gene, CDR1 is LNHDA and CDR2 is SQIVND (reference sequence). V was clipped by 3 bases and J by 8 bases; unmatched bases: 7. In nucleotides, the CDR3 is TGTGCCAGTAGTATTGATTGGGACAGGGGCCATTCACCCCTCCACTTT. Its translation is CASSIDWDRGHSPLHF.

The chain links TRBV28 to TRBJ1-5; D may be TRBD1 (5 bases). V was shortened by 6 bases and J by 11 bases, with 17 bases between the two germline ends. The CDR3 has 13 amino acids. Germline V lookup: CDR1 MDHEN, CDR2 SYDVKM. CDR3: CASSRQGVVSQHF. For the CDR3, the DNA is TGTGCCAGCAGCCGCCAAGGGGTGGTGTCCCAGCATTTT. Using reference TRBV28 and TRBJ1-5 for the parts outside the CDR3, the full variable domain is DVKVTQSSRYLVKRTGEKVFLECVQDMDHENMFWYRQDPGLGLRLIYFSYDVKMKEKGDIPEGYSVSREKKERFSLILESASTNQTSMYLCASSRQGVVSQHFGDGTRLSIL.

As DNA, the CDR3 is TGTGCCAGCAGTTACGGGACAGGGCTCTATGGCTACACCTTC. It is translated as CASSYGTGLYGYTF. This chain joins TRBV6-2 or TRBV6-3 and TRBJ1-2, with 9 bases aligning to TRBD1. The CDR3 runs 14 residues. V lost 2 bases and J lost 4; bases outside the gene matches: 2. Germline V gene data show CDR1 as MNHEY and CDR2 as SVGEGT.

The chain uses TRBV27 and TRBJ2-3; possibly TRBD1 for D (6 bases). Trimming cost V 4 bases and J 1 base, with 15 bases left between them. The CDR3 is 16 amino acids. Germline V gives CDR1 MNHEY, CDR2 SMNVEV (reference sequence). The CDR3, as DNA: TGTGCCAGCAGTTGGGGAGCCTCAGGGGGCACAGATACGCAGTATTTT. Its translation: CASSWGASGGTDTQYF.

For the CDR3, the DNA is TGTGCCAGCAGCTGGAGACTAGCCGGGGAGCTGTTTTTT. Protein: CASSWRLAGELFF. V and J are TRBV7-9 and TRBJ2-2; D may be TRBD2 (6 bases). The CDR3 has 13 amino acids. V was shortened by 4 bases and J by 6 bases, with 9 bases between the two germline ends. CDR1 and CDR2 (germline): SEHNR, FQNEAQ (reference sequence).

This chain links TRBV9 with TRBJ1-3; D is unresolved. The ends were cut back, 3 bases at V and 0 bases at J, with 4 bases in the middle. CDR1 and CDR2 from the germline V gene are SGDLS and YYNGEE. This CDR3 has 13 residues. The CDR3 loop reads CASSARSGNTIYF. For the CDR3, the DNA is TGTGCCAGCAGCGCCCGCTCTGGAAACACCATATATTTT.

The rearrangement links TRBV5-5 to TRBJ1-3; D might be TRBD1 (6 bases). This CDR3 region has 14 residues. The germline V gene has CDR1 SGHKS and CDR2 YYEKEE (reference sequence). V was trimmed by 2 bases and J by 4 bases, leaving 10 bases between them. This CDR3 reads CASSLGGGGNTIYF. In nucleotides, the CDR3 is TGTGCCAGCAGCTTAGGGGGTGGAGGAAACACCATATATTTT.

The count of this clone is one. DNA of the CDR3: TGTGCCAGCAGTCCGGGACTAGCGGGAGTGCCGGGGCAGTTCTTC. Protein sequence: CASSPGLAGVPGQFF. J is TRBJ2-1 and V is TRBV28, with 14 bases that match TRBD2. This CDR3 contains 15 residues. V trimming: 5 bases; J trimming: 12 bases; junction bases outside the gene matches: 9. In germline, CDR1 is MDHEN, CDR2 SYDVKM.

The chain combines TRBV12-3 or TRBV12-4 with TRBJ2-5; perhaps TRBD2 as D (6 bases). V lost 6 bases and J 5 bases, leaving 13 bases between the germline ends. The CDR3 sequence is 13 residues long. The CDR3 sequence: CASSYPSGETQYF. In nucleotides, the CDR3 is TGTGCCAGCAGCTATCCGAGCGGGGAGACCCAGTACTTC.

The CDR3 sequence: CASSPLTQGEAFF. The CDR3 bases are TGTGCCAGCTCTCCTCTAACGCAGGGTGAAGCTTTCTTT. V and J are TRBV18 and TRBJ1-1; D is perhaps TRBD1 (5 bases). The CDR3 consists of 13 residues. CDR1 and CDR2 from the germline V gene are KGHSH and LQKENI. The ends were cut back, 6 bases at V and 7 bases at J, with 15 bases in the middle.

This chain uses TRBV7-2 with TRBJ2-2; TRBD2 agrees at 8 bases. This CDR3 is built from 12 residues. V gave up 10 bases and J gave up 7 bases; unmatched junction bases: 5. Germline V lookup: CDR1 SGHTA, CDR2 FQGNSA. CDR3 DNA: TGTGCCAACGGGGGGGCTAACGGGGAGCTGTTTTTT. Its translation: CANGGANGELFF.

This chain joins TRBV7-2 and TRBJ2-5, with D possibly being TRBD2 (6 bases). The CDR3 runs 14 residues. The V gene lost 6 bases and the J gene lost 5 bases, with 16 bases spanning the gap. Germline CDR1 SGHTA, CDR2 FQGNSA. CDR3 loop: CASRPGRGMETQYF. DNA of the CDR3: TGTGCCAGCAGACCCGGCCGGGGGATGGAGACCCAGTACTTC.

The CDR3 DNA reads as TGCGCCAGCAGCCACCAGGGGGTTTCGGAAAAACTGTTTTTT. Translating it yields CASSHQGVSEKLFF. The V gene is TRBV5-1, the J gene TRBJ1-4; 7 bases line up with TRBD1. The CDR3 has 14 amino acids. V shed 4 bases, J shed 8 bases, and the junction held 8 bases outside the gene matches. Germline values: CDR1 SGHRS, CDR2 YFSETQ.

The table lists this clone with a few counts. The V gene is TRBV5-4, the J gene TRBJ2-7; 7 bases match TRBD1. The CDR3 totals 14 residues. Unmatched junction bases numbered 7, after V lost 4 bases and J lost 3 bases. The germline CDR1 and CDR2 sequences are SGHNT and YYREEE (reference sequence). CDR3 DNA: TGTGCCAGCAGCACAAAAACAGGGGACTACGAGCAGTACTTC. It yields the protein CASSTKTGDYEQYF.

The V and J genes are TRBV18 and TRBJ1-5; D is possibly TRBD1 (5 bases). The CDR3 runs 16 residues. Germline-derived CDR1 and CDR2 are KGHSH and LQKENI. V was shortened by 4 bases and J by 2 bases, with 15 bases between the two germline ends. The DNA for the CDR3 is TGTGCCAGCTCACGGGGAGGGGCCGCAGGCAATCAGCCCCAGCATTTT. Its protein is CASSRGGAAGNQPQHF. Using reference TRBV18 and TRBJ1-5 for the parts outside the CDR3, the full variable domain is NAGVMQNPRHLVRRRGQEARLRCSPMKGHSHVYWYRQLPEEGLKFMVYLQKENIIDESGMPKERFSAEFPKEGPSILRIQQVVRGDSAAYFCASSRGGAAGNQPQHFGDGTRLSIL.

V and J are TRBV7-2 and TRBJ2-5, with D perhaps matching TRBD1 (5 bases). The CDR3 sequence is 14 residues long. Between the trimmed V and J ends, which lost 1 base and 2 bases, there was a span of 8 bases. Germline V lookup: CDR1 SGHTA, CDR2 FQGNSA. The CDR3 protein is CASSLDGHQETQYF. The CDR3 nucleotides read TGTGCCAGCAGCTTAGACGGACATCAAGAGACCCAGTACTTC.

This clone appeared a few times. The chain is built from TRBV18 and TRBJ1-2; D call uncertain. Per the germline V gene, CDR1 is KGHSH and CDR2 is LQKENI. The CDR3 covers 15 residues. V was shortened by 0 bases and J by 2 bases, with 10 bases between the two germline ends. The CDR3, as DNA: TGTGCCAGCTCACCACCGATTCACAAAAACTATGGCTACACCTTC. Translation: CASSPPIHKNYGYTF.

The table lists this clone with a count of one. The chain couples TRBV9 to TRBJ1-1, with 9 bases fitting TRBD1. The germline CDR1 and CDR2 sequences are SGDLS and YYNGEE. The CDR3 is 15 residues long. V lost 3 bases and J lost 3; bases outside the gene matches: 6. CDR3 DNA: TGTGCCAGCAGCGGCAACAGGGGGCGCGACACTGAAGCTTTCTTT. This gives the protein CASSGNRGRDTEAFF.

The chain employs TRBV18 and TRBJ2-1; TRBD2 matches at 9 bases. Trimming at V came to 2 bases and at J to 4 bases, leaving 0 bases not matched to a gene. There are 14 residues in the CDR3. The germline CDR1 and CDR2 sequences are KGHSH and LQKENI. In DNA, the CDR3 is TGTGCCAGCTCACCAGCGGGGGGGTACAATGAGCAGTTCTTC. Protein product: CASSPAGGYNEQFF. The entire variable domain, with the rest obtained from reference TRBV18 and TRBJ2-1, is as follows: NAGVMQNPRHLVRRRGQEARLRCSPMKGHSHVYWYRQLPEEGLKFMVYLQKENIIDESGMPKERFSAEFPKEGPSILRIQQVVRGDSAAYFCASSPAGGYNEQFFGPGTRLTVL.

This rearrangement joins TRBV18 to TRBJ1-4; 9 nucleotides line up with TRBD1. CDR3 length equals 15 residues. Trimming removed 3 bases from V and 5 bases from J; junction bases left unmatched: 4. CDR1 is KGHSH, CDR2 LQKENI, per germline. The CDR3 DNA reads TGTGCCAGCTCACCTATTGGGACAGGGAATGAAAAACTGTTTTTT. It specifies CASSPIGTGNEKLFF. Variable domain in full (rest from reference TRBV18 and TRBJ1-4): NAGVMQNPRHLVRRRGQEARLRCSPMKGHSHVYWYRQLPEEGLKFMVYLQKENIIDESGMPKERFSAEFPKEGPSILRIQQVVRGDSAAYFCASSPIGTGNEKLFFGSGTQLSVL.

The chain couples TRBV6-5 to TRBJ2-3; weak D call: TRBD2 (6 bases). CDR1 and CDR2 (germline): MNHEY, SVGAGI. The V gene lost 4 bases and the J gene lost 5 bases, with 13 bases spanning the gap. The CDR3 is made up of 14 amino acids. For the CDR3, the DNA is TGTGCCAGCAGTTTATCGGGGGATAGAGATACGCAGTATTTT. It specifies CASSLSGDRDTQYF.

The J gene is TRBJ2-3, the V gene TRBV24-1; the match to TRBD2 covers 10 bases. The CDR3 runs to 19 residues. The ends lost 0 bases at V and 3 bases at J; junction bases unmatched: 11. The germline CDR1 and CDR2 sequences are KGHDR and SFDVKD. Written as DNA, the CDR3 is TGTGCCACCAGTGATTTGCACCGGGCTAGCGGGAGACCAACAGATACGCAGTATTTT. Protein: CATSDLHRASGRPTDTQYF.

The chain carries TRBV9 and TRBJ2-1; D call uncertain. The length of the CDR3 is 11 residues. Trimming left V 1 base short and J 8 bases short, with 4 bases between. Germline CDR1 is SGDLS and CDR2 is YYNGEE. The CDR3 sequence is CASSVSDEQFF. The CDR3 bases are TGTGCCAGCAGCGTAAGCGATGAGCAGTTCTTC.

V is TRBV13 and J is TRBJ1-1; TRBD1 might be the D (6 bases). From germline, CDR1 is PRHDT and CDR2 FYEKMQ (reference sequence). The length of the CDR3 is 16 residues. Trimming pared 4 bases from V and 0 bases from J, leaving 15 bases between. The CDR3 loop reads CASSSGQKRLNTEAFF. In DNA, the CDR3 is TGTGCCAGCAGCTCCGGACAGAAAAGGTTGAACACTGAAGCTTTCTTT.

This chain links TRBV10-3 with TRBJ2-7; a possible D gene is TRBD2 (5 bases). Germline V gives CDR1 ENHRY, CDR2 SYGVKD. This CDR3 has 13 amino acids. The ends were cut back, 7 bases at V and 2 bases at J, with 12 bases in the middle. The CDR3 DNA reads as TGTGCCATCACAGGAGGCACACCCTACGAGCAGTACTTC. Translation gives CAITGGTPYEQYF.

The rearrangement joins TRBV11-2 to TRBJ1-2, with D hard to call. The V end lost 2 bases, the J end lost 3 bases, and 7 bases lay between the germline ends. Germline-derived CDR1 and CDR2 are SGHAT and FQNNGV. CDR3 size: 13 residues. The CDR3 protein is CASSLWRDYGYTF. CDR3 bases: TGTGCCAGCAGCTTATGGAGGGACTATGGCTACACCTTC. Supplemented by reference TRBV11-2 and TRBJ1-2, the full variable domain reads EAGVAQSPRYKIIEKRQSVAFWCNPISGHATLYWYQQILGQGPKLLIQFQNNGVVDDSQLPKDRFSAERLKGVDSTLKIQPAKLEDSAVYLCASSLWRDYGYTFGSGTRLTVV.

V is TRBV7-8 and J is TRBJ2-4; 8 nucleotides agree with TRBD2. Germline assignment: CDR1 SGHVS and CDR2 FQNEAQ. The CDR3 contains 15 residues. The junction had 10 bases not matched to a gene; V was cut back by 5 bases and J by 7 bases. This CDR3 is CASSQTGGPWNIQYF. The CDR3 coding sequence is TGTGCCAGCAGCCAGACGGGGGGGCCGTGGAACATTCAGTACTTC.

This clone has just one count. The chain uses TRBV6-5 and TRBJ2-7; possibly TRBD2 for D (7 bases). The CDR3 spans 14 residues. Germline CDR1 and CDR2: MNHEY and SVGAGI. V lost 8 bases, J lost 0 bases, and 14 bases lay in between. In DNA form, the CDR3 reads TGTGCCAGCTGGGAGGGGGGGGCCTCCTACGAGCAGTACTTC. It is translated as CASWEGGASYEQYF.